This T cell receptor beta chain was found in a study of shared clonotypes between healthy human individuals. Findings and caveats of the study: Larger estimated richness was generally seen in naive subsets than in memory subsets.

An even split of each subset's genomic DNA across several immunoSEQ plates was performed. Per the original methods: Because ImmunoSEQ provided only junction sequences with no quality scores, the filtering differed. Here immunoSEQ multiplex PCR was the method, and the copy in TCRdb shows in-frame clones only, minus some. V and J calls and clone size are given by that table; D and trimming were obtained from the DNA. The data contain a few million clones, over 85% of them singletons. V lost 4 bases and J lost 2, with 16 bases in between. Germline lookup yields CDR1 MGHDK and CDR2 SYGVNS. This CDR3 has 16 residues. A word on this clone: Its cognate antigen is unknown.

The chain uses TRBV25-1 and TRBJ2-3, with a weak D call TRBD1 (6 bases). The sequenced sample was naive CD4+ T cells sorted from blood. Subset meaning: CD45RA+ positively selected. The receptor's source is a man between 18 and 29 years old in good health. This chain's CDR3 is CASSAGVWDTTDTQYF. In DNA form, the CDR3 reads TGTGCCAGCAGTGCAGGGGTTTGGGACACCACAGATACGCAGTATTTT.